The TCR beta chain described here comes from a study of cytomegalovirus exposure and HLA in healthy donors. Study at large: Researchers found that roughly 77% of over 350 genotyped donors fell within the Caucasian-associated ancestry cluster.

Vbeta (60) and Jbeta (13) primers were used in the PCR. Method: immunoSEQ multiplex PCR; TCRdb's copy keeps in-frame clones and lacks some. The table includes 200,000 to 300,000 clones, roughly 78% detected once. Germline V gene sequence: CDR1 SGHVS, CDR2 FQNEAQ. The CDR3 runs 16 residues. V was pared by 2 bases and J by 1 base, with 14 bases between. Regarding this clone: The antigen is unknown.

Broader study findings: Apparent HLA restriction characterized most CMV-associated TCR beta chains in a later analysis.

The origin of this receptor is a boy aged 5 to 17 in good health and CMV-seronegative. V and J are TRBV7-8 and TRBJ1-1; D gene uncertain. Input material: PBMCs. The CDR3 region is CASSLRFDTSNTEAFF. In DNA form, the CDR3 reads TGTGCCAGCAGCTTACGATTTGACACCTCGAACACTGAAGCTTTCTTT.